This TCR beta chain was recorded in a study of blood T cell repertoires in COVID-19. Study details: Samples of COVID-19 (acute and convalescent) were obtained from the United States, Italy and Spain. The cDNA or gDNA used as material had been derived from T cells, B-cell-depleted T cells, or PBMCs.

How the authors handled the data: From reference gene primer amplification, estimates of nucleated cell counts were derived. Sequenced by immunoSEQ multiplex PCR; TCRdb stores in-frame clones only, minus some. D and trimming come from the DNA, and the V and J calls and clone size come from that table. The sample records about 160,000 clones, approximately 92% being singletons. V lost 0 bases and J lost 8, with 15 bases in between. The CDR3 is made up of 16 amino acids. Germline V lookup: CDR1 SGHDT, CDR2 YYEEEE. J is TRBJ1-6 and V is TRBV5-6, with D possibly being TRBD1 (6 bases). This receptor was obtained from a woman between 45 and 60 years old with acute or convalescent COVID-19. The sequencing sample was made of peripheral blood. The DNA for the CDR3 is TGTGCCAGCAGCTTGGCCGGAGGGGGGGTACATTCACCCCTCCACTTT. Residues: CASSLAGGGVHSPLHF.